This T cell receptor beta chain was sequenced for a study of cytomegalovirus exposure and HLA in healthy donors. Germline V gives CDR1 MGHRA, CDR2 YSYEKL. The CDR3 spans 17 residues. After removal of 0 bases from V and 4 bases from J, the junction contained 9 bases not matched to a gene. Clones were read by immunoSEQ multiplex PCR, and TCRdb kept only the in-frame ones, dropping some. The top ten hold 0.75% to 0.85% of the sample, which has roughly 300,000 clones, roughly 85% seen once. The sample was PBMCs. This sequence joins TRBV4-1 and TRBJ1-1, with 9 bases matching TRBD1. The source is a woman younger than 35 in good health and CMV-seronegative. The CDR3 DNA follows: TGCGCCAGCAGCCAAGAGAGCGGGGGACAGGGTTCCACTGAAGCTTTCTTT. This codes for CASSQESGGQGSTEAFF.